The rows below give T cell receptor beta chains drawn from one sample of a study of long-term antiretroviral therapy in people with HIV. Produced via immunoSEQ multiplex PCR; TCRdb's table is partial and in-frame only. Of tens of thousands of clones listed, 82% are singletons. This sample comprised unsorted PBMCs, obtained 0.3 years after starting antiretroviral therapy. The receptor set was obtained from a young man with HIV. CDR3s include the opening cysteine and the closing phenylalanine or tryptophan. The D gene is left open where the match is weak. For some rows the clone size is stated as once, few or many, or as a class when expanded; others skip it.

>-|TRBJ2-1|TRBD1|TRBV6-6
TGTGCCAGCAGCCGCCGGACAGGAAACAATGAGCAGTTCTTC
CASSRRTGNNEQFF
>-|TRBJ1-2|-|TRBV6-5
TGTGCCAGCAGTGATGTTTGGGGCCCCCATGGCTACACCTTC
CASSDVWGPHGYTF
>once|TRBJ2-7|-|TRBV7-2
TGTGCCAGCAGCTTAGCAGGGGCGGGCCCCTACGAGCAGTACTTC
CASSLAGAGPYEQYF
>-|TRBJ2-2|TRBD1|TRBV4-1
TGCGCCAGCAGCCACACCGGGACAGGGGGTATCACCGGGGAGCTGTTTTTT
CASSHTGTGGITGELFF
>-|TRBJ1-5|TRBD1|TRBV5-5
TGTGCCAGCAGCTGGGGACAGATTAATCAGCCCCAGCATTTT
CASSWGQINQPQHF
>few|TRBJ1-2|TRBD1|TRBV10-1
TGCGCCAGCAGTGACCGCGACAGGGTAGGCTATGGCTACACCTTC
CASSDRDRVGYGYTF
>-|TRBJ2-7|TRBD2|TRBV29-1
TGCAGCGTCTTGGGACTAGCGGGAGTAGAGGTCGAGCAGTACTTC
CSVLGLAGVEVEQYF
>-|TRBJ2-5|TRBD1|TRBV28
TGTGCCAGCAGTTTACCGGGACAGGGGGCGCTCCGGGAGACCCAGTACTTC
CASSLPGQGALRETQYF
>-|TRBJ1-1|-|TRBV2
TGTGCCACCAGAGGTACTGAAGCTTTCTTT
CATRGTEAFF
>-|TRBJ2-1|TRBD2|TRBV7-8
TGTGCCAGCAGCTGGCGGGAGGGGGAATACAATGAGCAGTTCTTC
CASSWREGEYNEQFF
>once|TRBJ2-1|TRBD1|TRBV7-2
TGTGCCAGCGGACAGGAGGACTACAATGAGCAGTTCTTC
CASGQEDYNEQFF
>-|TRBJ2-1|TRBD2|TRBV4-1
TGCGCCAGCAGCGATCTCCTACTAGCGGGAGTCAATGAGCAGTTCTTC
CASSDLLLAGVNEQFF
>-|TRBJ2-3|TRBD2|TRBV27
TGTGCCAGCAGCCCCTGGACTAGCGGGGTAACAGATACGCAGTATTTT
CASSPWTSGVTDTQYF
>-|TRBJ2-7|TRBD1|TRBV9
TGTGCCAGCAGCGGGAGACAGGGGAAGGGCTCCTACGAGCAGTACTTC
CASSGRQGKGSYEQYF
>-|TRBJ2-4|-|TRBV30
TGTGCCTCTCAGGATTTTGCCAAAAACATTCAGTACTTC
CASQDFAKNIQYF
>few|TRBJ2-7|-|TRBV7-9
TGTGCCACCACTCCCCTGGACAGTTACGAGCAGTACTTC
CATTPLDSYEQYF
>-|TRBJ1-5|TRBD1|TRBV10-3
TGTGCCATCAGCCTTACAGGACAGGGGGGCAATCAGCCCCAGCATTTT
CAISLTGQGGNQPQHF
>-|TRBJ1-3|-|TRBV5-1
TGCGCCAGCAGCGAGGGACTGATCTCTGGAAACACCATATATTTT
CASSEGLISGNTIYF
>-|TRBJ2-7|TRBD2|TRBV29-1
TGCAGCGTTGGACTAGCGGGAGGACACGAGCAGTACTTC
CSVGLAGGHEQYF
>-|TRBJ2-3|-|TRBV6-5
TGTGCCAGCAGTTTCAAGGACAGCGGCACAGATACGCAGTATTTT
CASSFKDSGTDTQYF
>few|TRBJ2-2|TRBD2|TRBV5-1
TGCGCCAGCAGCTTGGAACCAGCGGGAGCCGGCGGGGAGCTGTTTTTT
CASSLEPAGAGGELFF
>-|TRBJ2-7|-|TRBV5-6
TGTGCCAGCAGTCCGCCGGGGGTTGGTATCTACGAGCAGTACTTC
CASSPPGVGIYEQYF
>-|TRBJ2-1|-|TRBV4-1
TGCGCCAGCAGCCAAGATTTCCCGAATGAGCAGTTCTTC
CASSQDFPNEQFF
>-|TRBJ2-7|-|TRBV4-1
TGCGCCAGCAGCCAAGCGGGGGCCGCGGACGAGCAGTACTTC
CASSQAGAADEQYF
>-|TRBJ2-3|TRBD2|TRBV9
TGTGCCAGCAGCGGAAGAGCGGGGGTCACAGATACGCAGTATTTT
CASSGRAGVTDTQYF
>-|TRBJ2-7|-|TRBV2
TGTGCCAGCAGGGACGGGACACGGGACGAGCAGTACTTC
CASRDGTRDEQYF
>few|TRBJ2-1|TRBD2|TRBV5-4
TGTGCCAGCAGCATAGCGGGAGGGAACTACAATGAGCAGTTCTTC
CASSIAGGNYNEQFF
>-|TRBJ1-1|-|TRBV18
TGTGCCAGCTCACCCGAAATGGCCACTGAAGCTTTCTTT
CASSPEMATEAFF
>-|TRBJ1-1|-|TRBV5-4
TGTGCCAGCAGCTTGGCCGGGACACAGACCCAAGCTTTCTTT
CASSLAGTQTQAFF
>once|TRBJ1-2|TRBD1|TRBV28
TGTGCCAGCAGTTTTGATAGACAGGGGTATGGCTACACCTTC
CASSFDRQGYGYTF
>-|TRBJ1-2|-|TRBV30
TGTGCCCGGTGGTTGGCAGACTACTATGGCTACACCTTC
CARWLADYYGYTF
>-|TRBJ2-1|-|TRBV4-1
TGCGCCAGCAGCCGTGGGCACGAGCAGTTCTTC
CASSRGHEQFF
>few|TRBJ2-7|-|TRBV30
TGTGCCTGGAGTTCAGGTGGTGAGCAGTACTTC
CAWSSGGEQYF
>-|TRBJ2-2|-|TRBV27
TGTGCCAGCAGTTCCCCACTAGGAGAGGGTCACACCGGGGAGCTGTTTTTT
CASSSPLGEGHTGELFF
>-|TRBJ2-3|TRBD2|TRBV19
TGTGCCAGTAGTATAGTGTGGGTTAGCGGGGGGAGCACAGATACGCAGTATTTT
CASSIVWVSGGSTDTQYF
>-|TRBJ1-2|-|TRBV29-1
TGCAGCGTGAAGCATCAGGGGATGGATGGCTACACCTTC
CSVKHQGMDGYTF
>-|TRBJ1-1|-|TRBV4-2
TGTGCCAGCAGCCAAGACAAAGCGAGGAACACTGAAGCTTTCTTT
CASSQDKARNTEAFF
>-|TRBJ2-5|TRBD1|TRBV11-2
TGTGCCAGCAGCCCCACAGGGGTCGGGGCACAAGAGACCCAGTACTTC
CASSPTGVGAQETQYF
>-|TRBJ1-1|-|TRBV4-1
TGCGCCAGCAGCCTAGACGTTTTGAGGGAAGCTTTCTTT
CASSLDVLREAFF
>-|TRBJ2-1|-|TRBV11-3
TGTGCCAGCAGCTTAGAGACACAGACCAATGAGCAGTTCTTC
CASSLETQTNEQFF
>few|TRBJ1-2|-|TRBV5-6
TGTGCCAGCAGCTTGGTTGGGGGAGTGGACTATGGCTACACCTTC
CASSLVGGVDYGYTF
>-|TRBJ1-4|TRBD1|TRBV10-2
TGCGCCAGCAGTATTGACAGGGGGTACGAAAAACTGTTTTTT
CASSIDRGYEKLFF
>-|TRBJ2-7|-|TRBV30
TGTGCCTGGAGTGTACGAGGTGGGAGCTTCTCCTACGAGCAGTACTTC
CAWSVRGGSFSYEQYF
>-|TRBJ2-7|TRBD1|TRBV6-1
TGTGCCAGCAGTGAAGGGGACAGCTCCTACGAGCAGTACTTC
CASSEGDSSYEQYF
>-|TRBJ1-1|TRBD1|TRBV7-3
TGTGCCAGCAGCTTACAGGGGGCGAGGACTGAAGCTTTCTTT
CASSLQGARTEAFF
>-|TRBJ2-7|-|TRBV2
TGTGCCAGCAGGTTGATTGACAGCTCCGAGCAGTACTTC
CASRLIDSSEQYF
>-|TRBJ1-1|TRBD1|TRBV29-1
TGCAGCGTCGGACAGGGCCGGGACACTGAAGCTTTCTTT
CSVGQGRDTEAFF
>few|TRBJ2-2|-|TRBV7-9
TGTGCCAGCAGCTCCCTACCTCCACGCGGGGAGCTGTTTTTT
CASSSLPPRGELFF
>-|TRBJ1-2|-|TRBV27
TGTGCCAGCAAGTTAAACAGCGCTAACTATGGCTACACCTTC
CASKLNSANYGYTF
>-|TRBJ2-3|TRBD2|TRBV7-9
TGTGCCAGCAGCTTCACGGGGGGAACTAGCACAGATACGCAGTATTTT
CASSFTGGTSTDTQYF
>-|TRBJ2-1|TRBD2|TRBV2
TGTGCCGTAGAGATGACTAGCGGGAGGGGTCCCTACAATGAGCAGTTCTTC
CAVEMTSGRGPYNEQFF
>few|TRBJ1-2|TRBD1|TRBV5-4
TGTGCCAGCAGCTTCGCAGGGACAGCCAACTATGGCTACACCTTC
CASSFAGTANYGYTF
>-|TRBJ1-5|-|TRBV11-2
TGTGCCAGCAGCTTAGGACGGAATAGCAATCAGCCCCAGCATTTT
CASSLGRNSNQPQHF
>-|TRBJ1-6|-|TRBV6-5
TGTGCCAGCAGTTACGGGCAGGTTAATTCACCCCTCCACTTT
CASSYGQVNSPLHF
>-|TRBJ2-7|-|TRBV6-6
TGTGCCAGCAGCTCCCTCGAGCGGACCTACGAGCAGTACTTC
CASSSLERTYEQYF
>-|TRBJ2-1|-|TRBV10-1
TGCGCCAGCAGTGAGTCGAGTTCTGGAGGGCCGGAGGGGAGAGACAATGAGCAGTTCTTC
CASSESSSGGPEGRDNEQFF
>-|TRBJ1-1|-|TRBV6-5
TGTGCCAGCAGTTACTCGGGGGGAATCGGCACTGAAGCTTTCTTT
CASSYSGGIGTEAFF